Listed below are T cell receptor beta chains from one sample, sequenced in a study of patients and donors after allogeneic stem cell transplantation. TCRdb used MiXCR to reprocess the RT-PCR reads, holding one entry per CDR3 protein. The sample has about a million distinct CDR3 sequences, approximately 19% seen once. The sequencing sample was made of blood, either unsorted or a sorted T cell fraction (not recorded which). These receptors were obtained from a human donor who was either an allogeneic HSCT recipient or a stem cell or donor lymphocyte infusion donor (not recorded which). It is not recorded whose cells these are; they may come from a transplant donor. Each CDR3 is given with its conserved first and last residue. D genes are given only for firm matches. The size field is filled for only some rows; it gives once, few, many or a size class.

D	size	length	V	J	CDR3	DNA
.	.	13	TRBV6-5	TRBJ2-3	CASSSGELNTQYF	TGTGCCAGCAGTTCCGGGGAATTGAATACGCAGTATTTT
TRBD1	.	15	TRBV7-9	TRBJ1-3	CASSRTGDPGNTIYF	TGTGCCAGCAGCCGAACAGGGGATCCTGGAAACACCATATATTTT
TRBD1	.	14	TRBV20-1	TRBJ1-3	CSANPGRQGHTIYF	TGCAGTGCTAACCCTGGAAGACAGGGCCACACCATATATTTT
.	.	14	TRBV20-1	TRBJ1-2	CSAGGGSANYGYTF	TGCAGTGCTGGGGGGGGGTCGGCTAACTATGGCTACACCTTC
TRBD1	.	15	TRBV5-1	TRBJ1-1	CASSQGARDNTEAFF	TGCGCCAGCTCCCAGGGGGCTCGGGATAACACTGAAGCTTTCTTT
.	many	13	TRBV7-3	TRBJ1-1	CASSPYMNTEAFF	TGTGCCAGCAGCCCCTATATGAACACTGAAGCTTTCTTT
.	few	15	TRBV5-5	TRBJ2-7	CASSLDGGGSYEQYF	TGTGCCAGCAGCTTGGACGGGGGTGGCTCCTACGAGCAGTACTTC
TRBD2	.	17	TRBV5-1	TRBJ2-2	CASSWSASGRSAGELFF	TGCGCCAGCAGCTGGAGTGCTAGCGGGAGGTCGGCCGGGGAGCTGTTTTTT
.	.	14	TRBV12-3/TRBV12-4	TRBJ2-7	CASSLRDQIYEQYF	TGTGCCAGCAGTTTAAGGGACCAGATTTACGAGCAGTACTTC
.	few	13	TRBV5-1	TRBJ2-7	CASSDMSSYEQYF	TGCGCCAGCTCGGACATGTCGTCCTACGAGCAGTACTTC
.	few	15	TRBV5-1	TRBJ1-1	CASSLAAGLGTEAFF	TGCGCCAGCAGCTTGGCGGCGGGGTTGGGCACTGAAGCTTTCTTT
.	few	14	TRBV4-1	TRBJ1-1	CASSQALGDTEAFF	TGCGCCAGCAGCCAAGCCCTGGGGGACACTGAAGCTTTCTTT
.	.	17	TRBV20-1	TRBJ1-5	CSAREASRRSFKQPQHF	TGCAGTGCTAGAGAGGCTTCACGACGCTCCTTCAAACAGCCCCAGCATTTT
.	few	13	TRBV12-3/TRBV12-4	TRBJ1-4	CASGWGLDEKLFF	TGTGCCAGCGGGTGGGGGTTGGATGAAAAACTGTTTTTT
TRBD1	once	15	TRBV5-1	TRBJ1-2	CASSFSRGLNYGYTF	TGCGCCAGCAGCTTTTCCAGGGGGTTGAACTATGGCTACACCTTC
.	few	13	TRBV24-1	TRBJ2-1	CATSDLWLPKQFF	TGTGCCACCAGTGATTTGTGGCTCCCTAAGCAGTTCTTC
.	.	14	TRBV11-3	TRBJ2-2	CASRPEANTGELFF	TGTGCCAGCAGGCCGGAGGCGAACACCGGGGAGCTGTTTTTT
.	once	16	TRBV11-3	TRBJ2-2	CASSQERRGFGGELFF	TGTGCCAGCAGCCAGGAGCGAAGGGGGTTTGGCGGGGAGCTGTTTTTT
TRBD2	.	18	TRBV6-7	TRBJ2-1	CASSYSTLGRENLGEQFF	TGTGCCAGCAGTTACTCGACCTTAGGGCGGGAGAACTTGGGCGAGCAGTTCTTC
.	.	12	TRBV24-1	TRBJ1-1	CATSGGQGEAFF	TGTGCCACCAGTGGCGGTCAGGGTGAAGCTTTCTTT
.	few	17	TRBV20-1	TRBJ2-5	CSARDPSFSTVVETQYF	TGCAGTGCTAGAGATCCCTCTTTCTCGACAGTAGTGGAGACCCAGTACTTC
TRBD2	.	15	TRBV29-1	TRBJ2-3	CSVEGTSGSGDTQYF	TGCAGCGTTGAGGGGACTAGCGGGAGTGGGGATACGCAGTATTTT
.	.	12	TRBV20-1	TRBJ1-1	CSAPLGSLEAFF	TGCAGTGCGCCCCTCGGGAGCCTTGAAGCTTTCTTT
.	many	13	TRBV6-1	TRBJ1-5	CASSRSGGQPQHF	TGTGCCAGCAGCCGGTCTGGCGGGCAGCCCCAGCATTTT
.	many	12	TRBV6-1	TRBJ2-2	CASSLGPRELFF	TGTGCCAGCAGTCTGGGTCCTAGGGAGCTGTTTTTT
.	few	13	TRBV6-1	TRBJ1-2	CASSRTVNYGYTF	TGTGCCAGCAGTCGGACGGTCAACTATGGCTACACCTTC
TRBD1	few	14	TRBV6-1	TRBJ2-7	CAGNGQGRVSEQYF	TGTGCCGGGAATGGACAGGGTAGGGTCAGCGAGCAGTACTTC
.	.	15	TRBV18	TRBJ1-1	CASSSQAQKNTEAFF	TGTGCCAGCTCATCCCAGGCACAGAAGAACACTGAAGCTTTCTTT
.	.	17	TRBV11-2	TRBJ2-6	CASTLGVTASGANVLTF	TGTGCCAGCACCCTTGGGGTAACGGCCTCTGGGGCCAACGTCCTGACTTTC
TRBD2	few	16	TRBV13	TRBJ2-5	CASSSSRTSVQETQYF	TGTGCCAGCAGCTCATCCAGGACTAGCGTTCAAGAGACCCAGTACTTC
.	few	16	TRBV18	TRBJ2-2	CASSPLRPDNTGELFF	TGTGCCAGCTCACCATTGCGGCCAGATAACACCGGGGAGCTGTTTTTT
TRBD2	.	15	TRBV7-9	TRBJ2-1	CASSLAVPSGNEQFF	TGTGCCAGCAGCTTAGCTGTCCCTAGCGGTAATGAGCAGTTCTTC
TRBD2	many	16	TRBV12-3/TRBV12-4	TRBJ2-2	CASSRTSGGRTGELFF	TGTGCCAGCAGTAGGACTAGCGGGGGACGTACCGGGGAGCTGTTTTTT
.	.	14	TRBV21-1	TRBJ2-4	CASSKRAPSKIQYF	TGTGCCAGCAGCAAAAGGGCCCCCTCTAAGATTCAGTACTTC
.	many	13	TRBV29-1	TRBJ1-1	CSVEVQLNTEAFF	TGCAGCGTTGAGGTACAGCTGAACACTGAAGCTTTCTTT
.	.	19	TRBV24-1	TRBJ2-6	CATSDSPAAWASGANVLTF	TGTGCCACCAGTGATTCCCCCGCAGCGTGGGCCTCTGGGGCCAACGTCCTGACTTTC
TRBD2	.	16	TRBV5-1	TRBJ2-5	CASSFGLAGGRETQYF	TGCGCCAGCAGCTTCGGACTAGCGGGAGGGCGAGAGACCCAGTACTTC
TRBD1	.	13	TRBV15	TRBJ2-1	CATSTGTGGEQFF	TGTGCCACCTCAACCGGGACAGGGGGTGAGCAGTTCTTC